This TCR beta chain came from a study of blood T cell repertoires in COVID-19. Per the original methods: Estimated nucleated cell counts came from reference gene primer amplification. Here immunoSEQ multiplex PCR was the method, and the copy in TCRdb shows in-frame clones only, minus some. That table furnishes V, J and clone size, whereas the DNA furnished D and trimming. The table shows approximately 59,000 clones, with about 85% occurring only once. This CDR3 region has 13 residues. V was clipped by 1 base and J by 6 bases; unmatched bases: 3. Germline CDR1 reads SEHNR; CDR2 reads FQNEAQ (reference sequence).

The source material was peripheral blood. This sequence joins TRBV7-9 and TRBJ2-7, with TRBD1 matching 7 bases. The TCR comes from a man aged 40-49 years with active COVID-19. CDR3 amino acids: CASSLERQGEQYF. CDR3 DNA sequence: TGTGCCAGCAGCTTAGAGCGACAGGGCGAGCAGTACTTC.